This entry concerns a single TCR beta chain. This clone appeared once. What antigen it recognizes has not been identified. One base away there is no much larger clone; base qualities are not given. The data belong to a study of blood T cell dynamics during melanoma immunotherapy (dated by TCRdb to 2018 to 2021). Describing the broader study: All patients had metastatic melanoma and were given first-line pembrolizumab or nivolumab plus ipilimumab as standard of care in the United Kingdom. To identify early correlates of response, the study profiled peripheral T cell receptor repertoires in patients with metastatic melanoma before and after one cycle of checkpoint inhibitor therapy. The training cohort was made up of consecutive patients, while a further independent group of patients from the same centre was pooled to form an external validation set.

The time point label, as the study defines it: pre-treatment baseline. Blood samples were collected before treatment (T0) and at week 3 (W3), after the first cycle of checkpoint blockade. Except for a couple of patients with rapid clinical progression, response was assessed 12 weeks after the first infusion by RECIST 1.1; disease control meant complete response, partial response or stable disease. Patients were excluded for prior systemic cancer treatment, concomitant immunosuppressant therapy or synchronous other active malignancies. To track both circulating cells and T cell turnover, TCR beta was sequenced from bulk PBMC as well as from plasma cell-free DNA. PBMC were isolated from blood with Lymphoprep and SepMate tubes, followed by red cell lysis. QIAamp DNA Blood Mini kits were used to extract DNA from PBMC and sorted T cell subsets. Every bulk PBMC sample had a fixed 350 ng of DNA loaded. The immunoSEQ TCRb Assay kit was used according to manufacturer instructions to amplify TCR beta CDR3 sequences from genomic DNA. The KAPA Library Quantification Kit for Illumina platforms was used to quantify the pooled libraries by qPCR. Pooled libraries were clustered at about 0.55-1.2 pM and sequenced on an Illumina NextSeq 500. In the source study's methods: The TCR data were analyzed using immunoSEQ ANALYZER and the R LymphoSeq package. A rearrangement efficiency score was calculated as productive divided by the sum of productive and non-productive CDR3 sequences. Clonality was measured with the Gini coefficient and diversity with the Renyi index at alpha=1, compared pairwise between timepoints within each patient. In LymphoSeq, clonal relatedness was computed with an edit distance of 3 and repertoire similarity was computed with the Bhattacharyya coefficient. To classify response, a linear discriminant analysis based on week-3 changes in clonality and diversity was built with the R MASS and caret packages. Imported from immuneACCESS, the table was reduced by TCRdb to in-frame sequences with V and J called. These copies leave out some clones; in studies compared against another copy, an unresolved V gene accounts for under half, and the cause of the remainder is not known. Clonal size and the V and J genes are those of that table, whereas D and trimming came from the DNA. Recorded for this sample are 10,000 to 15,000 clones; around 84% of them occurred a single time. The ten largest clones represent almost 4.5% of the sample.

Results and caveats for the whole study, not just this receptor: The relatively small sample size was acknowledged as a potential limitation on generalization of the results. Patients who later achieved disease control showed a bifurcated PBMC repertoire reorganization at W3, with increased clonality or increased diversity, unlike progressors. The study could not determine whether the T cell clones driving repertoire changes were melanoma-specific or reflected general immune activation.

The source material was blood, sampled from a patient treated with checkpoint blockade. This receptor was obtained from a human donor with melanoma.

The CDR3 here reads CASSSGQGASGANVLTF. The DNA reads TGTGCCAGCAGCTCGGGACAGGGGGCTTCTGGGGCCAACGTCCTGACTTTC. This sequence uses TRBV5-8 and TRBJ2-6, with 12 bases in between that match TRBD1. CDR1 SGHTS and CDR2 YDEGEE were looked up in the germline V gene. The CDR3 has 17 amino acids, counting the end cysteine and phenylalanine. Only the CDR3 DNA is retained, 51 bases long and in frame from the first base. After removal of 3 bases from V and 1 base from J, the junction retains 2 bases not matched to a gene. The CDR3 plus the reference TRBV5-8 and TRBJ2-6 genes for the other parts give the full variable domain: EAGVTQSPTHLIKTRGQQATLRCSPISGHTSVYWYQQALGLGLQFLLWYDEGEERNRGNFPPRFSGRQFPNYSSELNVNALELEDSALYLCASSSGQGASGANVLTFGAGSRLTVL.